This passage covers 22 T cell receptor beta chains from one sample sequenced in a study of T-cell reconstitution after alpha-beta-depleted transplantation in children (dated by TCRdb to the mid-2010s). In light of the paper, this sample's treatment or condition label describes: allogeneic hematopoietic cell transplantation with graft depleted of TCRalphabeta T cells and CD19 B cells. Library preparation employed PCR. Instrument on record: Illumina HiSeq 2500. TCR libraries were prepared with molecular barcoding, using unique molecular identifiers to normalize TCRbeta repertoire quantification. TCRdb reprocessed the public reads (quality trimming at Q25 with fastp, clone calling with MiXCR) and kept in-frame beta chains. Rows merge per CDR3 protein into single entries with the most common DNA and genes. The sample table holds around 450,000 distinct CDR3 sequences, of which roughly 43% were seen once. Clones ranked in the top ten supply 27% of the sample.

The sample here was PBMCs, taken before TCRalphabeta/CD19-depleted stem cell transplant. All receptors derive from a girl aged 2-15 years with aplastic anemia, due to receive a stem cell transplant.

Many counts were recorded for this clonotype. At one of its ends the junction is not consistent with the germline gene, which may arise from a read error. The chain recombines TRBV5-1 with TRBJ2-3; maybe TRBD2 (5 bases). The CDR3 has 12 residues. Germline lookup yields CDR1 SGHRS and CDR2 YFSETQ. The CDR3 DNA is TGTGCCAGCAGCTTGACTACGGATACGCAGTATTTT. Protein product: CASSLTTDTQYF.

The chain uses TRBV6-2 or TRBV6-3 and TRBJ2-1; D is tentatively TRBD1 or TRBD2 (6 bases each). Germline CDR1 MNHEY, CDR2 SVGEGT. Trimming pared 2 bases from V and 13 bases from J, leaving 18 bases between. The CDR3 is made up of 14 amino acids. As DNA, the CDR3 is TGTGCCAGCAGTTACGTACGGGGGCTTCTCTCCCAGTTCTTC. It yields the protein CASSYVRGLLSQFF.

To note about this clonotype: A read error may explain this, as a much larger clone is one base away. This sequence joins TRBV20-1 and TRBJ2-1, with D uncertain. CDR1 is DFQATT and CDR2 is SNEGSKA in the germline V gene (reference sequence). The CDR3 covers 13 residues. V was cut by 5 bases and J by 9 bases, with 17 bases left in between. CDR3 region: CSAGVDGDAEQFF. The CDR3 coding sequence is TGCAGTGCTGGAGTGGATGGGGATGCTGAGCAGTTCTTC.

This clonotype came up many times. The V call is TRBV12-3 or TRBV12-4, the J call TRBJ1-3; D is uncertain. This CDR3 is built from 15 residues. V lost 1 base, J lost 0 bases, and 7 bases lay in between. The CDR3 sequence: CASSLGDYSGNTIYF. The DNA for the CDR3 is TGTGCCAGCAGTTTAGGCGATTACTCTGGAAACACCATATATTTT.

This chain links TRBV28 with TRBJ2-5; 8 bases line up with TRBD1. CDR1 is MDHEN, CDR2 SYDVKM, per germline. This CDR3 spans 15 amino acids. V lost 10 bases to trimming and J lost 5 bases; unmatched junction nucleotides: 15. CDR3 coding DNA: TGTGCCACGCGGGCGGAAGGACAGGGAACGGAGACCCAGTACTTC. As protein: CATRAEGQGTETQYF.

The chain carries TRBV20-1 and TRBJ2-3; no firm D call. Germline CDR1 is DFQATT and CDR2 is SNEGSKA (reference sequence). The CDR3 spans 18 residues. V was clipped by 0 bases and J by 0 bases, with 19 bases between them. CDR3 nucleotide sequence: TGCAGTGCTAGAGATCGCATTCCCCACCTCTCTAGCACAGATACGCAGTATTTT. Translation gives CSARDRIPHLSSTDTQYF.

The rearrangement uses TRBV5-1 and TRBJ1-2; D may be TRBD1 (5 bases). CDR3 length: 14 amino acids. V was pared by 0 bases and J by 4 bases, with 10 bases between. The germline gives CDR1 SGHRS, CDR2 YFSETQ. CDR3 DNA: TGCGCCAGCAGCTTGGCCCAGGGAGTCTATGGCTACACCTTC. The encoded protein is CASSLAQGVYGYTF.

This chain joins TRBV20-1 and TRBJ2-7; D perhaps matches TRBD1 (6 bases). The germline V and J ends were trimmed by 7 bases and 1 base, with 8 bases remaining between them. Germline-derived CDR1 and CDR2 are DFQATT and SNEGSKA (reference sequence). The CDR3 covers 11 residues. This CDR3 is CSVQGSYEQYF. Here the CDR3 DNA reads TGCAGTGTTCAGGGGTCCTACGAGCAGTACTTC.

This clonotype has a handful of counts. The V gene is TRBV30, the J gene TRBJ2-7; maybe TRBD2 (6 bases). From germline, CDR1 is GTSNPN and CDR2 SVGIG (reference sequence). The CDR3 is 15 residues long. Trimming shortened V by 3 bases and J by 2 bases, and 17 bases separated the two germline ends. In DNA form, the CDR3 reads TGTGCCTGGAGGCTGGGACTGTCATCCGCCTACGAGCAGTACTTC. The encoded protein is CAWRLGLSSAYEQYF.

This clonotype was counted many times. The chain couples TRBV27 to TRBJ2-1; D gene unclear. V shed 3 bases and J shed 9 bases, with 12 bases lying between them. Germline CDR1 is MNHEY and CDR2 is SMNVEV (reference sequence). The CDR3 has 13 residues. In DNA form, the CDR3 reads TGTGCCAGCAGTTTTCGCGTCCGCGGTGAGCAGTTCTTC. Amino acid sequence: CASSFRVRGEQFF.

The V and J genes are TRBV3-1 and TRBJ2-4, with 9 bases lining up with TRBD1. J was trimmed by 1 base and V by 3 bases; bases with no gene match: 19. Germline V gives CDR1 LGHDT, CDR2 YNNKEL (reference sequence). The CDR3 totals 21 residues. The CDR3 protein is CASSQYAPTGGQVVAKNIQYF. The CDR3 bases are TGTGCCAGCAGCCAGTACGCCCCCACAGGGGGCCAAGTAGTGGCCAAAAACATTCAGTACTTC.

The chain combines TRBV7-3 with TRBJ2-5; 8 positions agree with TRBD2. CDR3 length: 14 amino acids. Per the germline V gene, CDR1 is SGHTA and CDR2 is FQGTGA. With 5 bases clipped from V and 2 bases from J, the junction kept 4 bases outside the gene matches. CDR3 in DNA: TGTGCCAGCAGCCGGGGGGGCCAGCAAGAGACCCAGTACTTC. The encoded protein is CASSRGGQQETQYF. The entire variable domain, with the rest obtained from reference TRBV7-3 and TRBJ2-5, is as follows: GAGVSQTPSNKVTEKGKYVELRCDPISGHTALYWYRQSLGQGPEFLIYFQGTGAADDSGLPNDRFFAVRPEGSVSTLKIQRTERGDSAVYLCASSRGGQQETQYFGPGTRLLVL.

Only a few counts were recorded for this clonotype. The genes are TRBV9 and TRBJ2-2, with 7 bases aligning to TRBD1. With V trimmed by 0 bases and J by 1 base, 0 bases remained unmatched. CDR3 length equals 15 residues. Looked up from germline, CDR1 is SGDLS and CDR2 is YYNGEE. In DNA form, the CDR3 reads TGTGCCAGCAGCGTAGGGGACAGGAACACCGGGGAGCTGTTTTTT. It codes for CASSVGDRNTGELFF.

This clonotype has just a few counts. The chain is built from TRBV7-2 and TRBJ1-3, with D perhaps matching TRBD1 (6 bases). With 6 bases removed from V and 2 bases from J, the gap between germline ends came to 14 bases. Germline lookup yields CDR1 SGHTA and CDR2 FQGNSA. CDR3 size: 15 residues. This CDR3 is CASRSDRRPGNTIYF. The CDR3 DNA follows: TGTGCCAGCAGATCAGACAGGAGACCTGGAAACACCATATATTTT.

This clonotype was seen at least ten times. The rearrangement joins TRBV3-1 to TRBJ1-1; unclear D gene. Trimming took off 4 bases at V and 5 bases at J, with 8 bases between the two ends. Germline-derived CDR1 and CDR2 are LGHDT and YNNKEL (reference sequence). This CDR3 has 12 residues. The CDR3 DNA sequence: TGTGCCAGCAGCCTCGACCGGACTGAAGCTTTCTTT. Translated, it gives CASSLDRTEAFF.

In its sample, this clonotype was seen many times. The CDR3 spells CASSLFRTGQHSTYEQYF. The CDR3 DNA is TGTGCCAGCAGCTTATTTAGGACGGGTCAACATAGCACCTACGAGCAGTACTTC. The chain uses TRBV11-3 and TRBJ2-7; D unclear. Per germline, CDR1 SGHNT and CDR2 YENEEA. V dropped 2 bases and J dropped 2 bases, with 22 bases sitting between them. The CDR3 length is 18 residues.

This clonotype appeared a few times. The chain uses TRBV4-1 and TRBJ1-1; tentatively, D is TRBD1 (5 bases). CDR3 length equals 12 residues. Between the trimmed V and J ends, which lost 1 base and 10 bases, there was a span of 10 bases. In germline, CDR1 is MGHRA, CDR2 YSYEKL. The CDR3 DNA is TGCGCCAGCAGCCAAGGGGGACGTACAGCTTTCTTT. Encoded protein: CASSQGGRTAFF.

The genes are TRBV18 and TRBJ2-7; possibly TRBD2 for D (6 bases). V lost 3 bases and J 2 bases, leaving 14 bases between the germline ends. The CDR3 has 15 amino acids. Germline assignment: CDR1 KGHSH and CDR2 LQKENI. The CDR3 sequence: CASSPASDITYEQYF. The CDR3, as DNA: TGTGCCAGCTCACCGGCTAGCGATATTACCTACGAGCAGTACTTC. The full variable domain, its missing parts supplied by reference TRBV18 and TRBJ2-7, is NAGVMQNPRHLVRRRGQEARLRCSPMKGHSHVYWYRQLPEEGLKFMVYLQKENIIDESGMPKERFSAEFPKEGPSILRIQQVVRGDSAAYFCASSPASDITYEQYFGPGTRLTVT.

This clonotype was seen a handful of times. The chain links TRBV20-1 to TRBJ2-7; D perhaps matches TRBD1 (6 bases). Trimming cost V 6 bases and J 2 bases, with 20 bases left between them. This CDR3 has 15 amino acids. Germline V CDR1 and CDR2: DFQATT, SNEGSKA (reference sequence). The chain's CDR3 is CSAELGTRGPYEQYF. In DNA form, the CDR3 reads TGCAGTGCCGAACTCGGGACCAGGGGCCCCTACGAGCAGTACTTC.

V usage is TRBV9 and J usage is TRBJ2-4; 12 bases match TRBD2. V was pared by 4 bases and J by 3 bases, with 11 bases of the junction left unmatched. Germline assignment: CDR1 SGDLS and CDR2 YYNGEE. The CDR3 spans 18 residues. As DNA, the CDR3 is TGTGCCAGCAGCAACGGACTAGCGGGGACTGAGGGCAAAAACATTCAGTACTTC. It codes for CASSNGLAGTEGKNIQYF.

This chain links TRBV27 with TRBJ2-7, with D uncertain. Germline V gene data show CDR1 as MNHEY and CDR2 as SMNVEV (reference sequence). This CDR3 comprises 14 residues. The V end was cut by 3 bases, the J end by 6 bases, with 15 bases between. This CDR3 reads CASSFRPRTGEQYF. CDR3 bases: TGTGCCAGCAGTTTTCGCCCGAGGACGGGCGAGCAGTACTTC.

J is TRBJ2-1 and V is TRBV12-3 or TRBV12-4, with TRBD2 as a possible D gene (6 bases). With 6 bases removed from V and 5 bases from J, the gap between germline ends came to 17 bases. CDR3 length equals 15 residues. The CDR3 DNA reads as TGTGCCAGCAGGGAAGGGGTAGCGGTACACAATGAGCAGTTCTTC. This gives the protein CASREGVAVHNEQFF.